This TCR beta chain was captured by sequencing in a study of graft-versus-host responses after intestinal transplantation. Overall study: Tacrolimus plus steroids were given to all recipients for two to three years, preceded by anti-thymocyte globulin induction.

General study findings and limits: Declining HvG levels early post-transplant were linked to peak circulating GvH clone levels.

CDR1 is SGHRS, CDR2 YFSETQ, per germline. The V end lost 0 bases, the J end lost 8 bases, and 11 bases lay between the germline ends. This CDR3 comprises 14 residues. For this clone: The antigen is undetermined.

Profiled with immunoSEQ multiplex PCR; TCRdb holds only in-frame clones, not every one. This sample yields 85,000 to 90,000 clones, of which around 83% are seen a single time; approximately 18% belongs to the top ten. This clonotype was obtained from a human donor who received an intestinal transplant. Sequencing used unstimulated CD8+ T cells sorted from spleen or lymph node cells, obtained before intestinal transplant. The chain has TRBV5-1 and TRBJ1-4, with D hard to call. CDR3 sequence reads: CASSLGGLEEKLFF. CDR3 nucleotide sequence: TGCGCCAGCAGCTTGGGTGGGCTGGAAGAAAAACTGTTTTTT.